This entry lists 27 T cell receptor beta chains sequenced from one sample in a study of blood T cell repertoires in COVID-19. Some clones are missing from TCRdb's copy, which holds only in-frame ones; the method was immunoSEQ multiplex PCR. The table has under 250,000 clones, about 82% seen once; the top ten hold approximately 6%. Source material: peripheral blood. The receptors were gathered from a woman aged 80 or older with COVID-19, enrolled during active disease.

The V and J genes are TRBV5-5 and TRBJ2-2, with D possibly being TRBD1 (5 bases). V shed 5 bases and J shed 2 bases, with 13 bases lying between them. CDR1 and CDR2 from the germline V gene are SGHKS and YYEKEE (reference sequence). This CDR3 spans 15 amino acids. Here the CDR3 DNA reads TGTGCCAGCAGAAGGGGCGACCGAAACACCGGGGAGCTGTTTTTT. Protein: CASRRGDRNTGELFF.

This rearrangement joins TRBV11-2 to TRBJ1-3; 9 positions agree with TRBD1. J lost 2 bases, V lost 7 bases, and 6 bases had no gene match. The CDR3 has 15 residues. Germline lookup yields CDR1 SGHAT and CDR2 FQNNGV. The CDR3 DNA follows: TGTGCCAGCACGACAGGGGGGTTCACTGGAAACACCATATATTTT. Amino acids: CASTTGGFTGNTIYF.

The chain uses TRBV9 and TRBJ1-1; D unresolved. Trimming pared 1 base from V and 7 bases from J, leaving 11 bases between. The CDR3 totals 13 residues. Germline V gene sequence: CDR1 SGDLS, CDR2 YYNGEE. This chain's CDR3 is CASSVWEGGEAFF. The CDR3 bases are TGTGCCAGCAGCGTATGGGAGGGAGGTGAAGCTTTCTTT.

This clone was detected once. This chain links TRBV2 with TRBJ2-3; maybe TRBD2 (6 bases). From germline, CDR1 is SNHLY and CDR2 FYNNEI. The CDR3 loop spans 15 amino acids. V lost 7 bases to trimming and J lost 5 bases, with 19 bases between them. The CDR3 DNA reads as TGTGCCAGCAAGCCGTCGGGGGTTCGGGGAGATACGCAGTATTTT. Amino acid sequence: CASKPSGVRGDTQYF.

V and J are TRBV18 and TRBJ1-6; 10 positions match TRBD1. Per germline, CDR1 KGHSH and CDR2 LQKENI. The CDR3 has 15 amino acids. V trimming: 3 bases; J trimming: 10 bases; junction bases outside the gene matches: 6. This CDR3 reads CASSPIGQGGSPLHF. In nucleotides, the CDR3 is TGTGCCAGCTCACCGATAGGACAGGGGGGGTCACCCCTCCACTTT.

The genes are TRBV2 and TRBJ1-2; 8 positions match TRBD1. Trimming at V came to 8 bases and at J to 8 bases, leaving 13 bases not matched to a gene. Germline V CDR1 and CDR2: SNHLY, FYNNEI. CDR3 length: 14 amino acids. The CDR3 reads CASLEQGVANGYTF. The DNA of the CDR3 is TGTGCCAGCTTAGAACAGGGGGTAGCCAACGGCTACACCTTC. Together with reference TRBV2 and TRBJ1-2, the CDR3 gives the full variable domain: EPEVTQTPSHQVTQMGQEVILRCVPISNHLYFYWYRQILGQKVEFLVSFYNNEISEKSEIFDDQFSVERPDGSNFTLKIRSTKLEDSAMYFCASLEQGVANGYTFGSGTRLTVV.

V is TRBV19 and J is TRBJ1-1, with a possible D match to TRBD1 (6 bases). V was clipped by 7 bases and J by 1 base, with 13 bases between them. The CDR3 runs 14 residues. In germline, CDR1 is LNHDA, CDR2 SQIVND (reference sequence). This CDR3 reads CASTGTPWNTEAFF. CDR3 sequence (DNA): TGTGCCAGTACCGGGACACCCTGGAACACTGAAGCTTTCTTT.

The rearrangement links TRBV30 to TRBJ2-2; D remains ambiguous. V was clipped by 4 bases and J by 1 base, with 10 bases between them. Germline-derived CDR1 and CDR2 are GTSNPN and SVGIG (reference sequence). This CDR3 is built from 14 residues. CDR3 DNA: TGTGCCTGGAAGTTTAATAGGAACACCGGGGAGCTGTTTTTT. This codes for CAWKFNRNTGELFF.

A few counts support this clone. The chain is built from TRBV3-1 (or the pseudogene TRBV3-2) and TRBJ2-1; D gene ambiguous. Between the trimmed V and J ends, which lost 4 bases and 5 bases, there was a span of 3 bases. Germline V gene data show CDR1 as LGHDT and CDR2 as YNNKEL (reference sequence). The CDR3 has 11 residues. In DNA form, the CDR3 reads TGTGCCAGCAGCCTAAACAATGAGCAGTTCTTC. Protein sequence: CASSLNNEQFF.

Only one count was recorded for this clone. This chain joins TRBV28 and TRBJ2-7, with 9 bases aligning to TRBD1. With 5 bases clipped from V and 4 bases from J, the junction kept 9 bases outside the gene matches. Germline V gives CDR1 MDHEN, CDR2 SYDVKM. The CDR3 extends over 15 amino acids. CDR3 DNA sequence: TGTGCCAGCAGTCCCGGGAAGACAGGGGGGTACGAGCAGTACTTC. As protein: CASSPGKTGGYEQYF.

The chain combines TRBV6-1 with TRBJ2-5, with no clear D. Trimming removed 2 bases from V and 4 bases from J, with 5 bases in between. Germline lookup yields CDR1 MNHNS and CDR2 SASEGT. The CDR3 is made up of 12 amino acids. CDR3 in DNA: TGTGCCAGCAGTGAACGAGGAGAGACCCAGTACTTC. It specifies CASSERGETQYF.

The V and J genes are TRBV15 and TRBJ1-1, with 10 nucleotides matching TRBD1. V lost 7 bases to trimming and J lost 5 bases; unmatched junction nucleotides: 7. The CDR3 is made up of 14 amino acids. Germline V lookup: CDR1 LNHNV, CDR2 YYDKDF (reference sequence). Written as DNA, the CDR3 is TGTGCCACCAATCGGGACAGGGGTTGGACTGAAGCTTTCTTT. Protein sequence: CATNRDRGWTEAFF.

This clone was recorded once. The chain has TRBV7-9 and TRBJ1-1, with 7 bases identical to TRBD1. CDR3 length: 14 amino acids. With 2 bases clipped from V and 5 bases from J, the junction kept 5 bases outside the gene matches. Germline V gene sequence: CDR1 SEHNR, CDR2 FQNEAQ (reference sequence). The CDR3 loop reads CASSLLQGKTEAFF. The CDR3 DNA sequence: TGTGCCAGCAGCTTATTACAGGGGAAGACTGAAGCTTTCTTT.

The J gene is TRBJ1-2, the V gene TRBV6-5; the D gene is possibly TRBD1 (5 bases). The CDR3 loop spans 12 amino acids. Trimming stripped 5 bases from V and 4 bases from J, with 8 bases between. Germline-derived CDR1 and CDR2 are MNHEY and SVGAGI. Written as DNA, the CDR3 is TGTGCCAGCAGTCCCGGGGGCTATGGCTACACCTTC. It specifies CASSPGGYGYTF.

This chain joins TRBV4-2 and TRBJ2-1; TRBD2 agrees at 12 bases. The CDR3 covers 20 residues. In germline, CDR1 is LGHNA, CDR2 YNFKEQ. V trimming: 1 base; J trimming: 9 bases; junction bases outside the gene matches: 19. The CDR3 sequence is CASSQGRASGGASAVGEQFF. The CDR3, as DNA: TGTGCCAGCAGCCAAGGTAGGGCTAGCGGGGGGGCCTCGGCAGTGGGTGAGCAGTTCTTC.

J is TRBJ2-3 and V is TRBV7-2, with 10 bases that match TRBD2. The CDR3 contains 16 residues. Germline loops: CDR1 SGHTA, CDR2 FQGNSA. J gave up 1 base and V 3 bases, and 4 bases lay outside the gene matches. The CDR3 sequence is CASSFNSGGGTDTQYF. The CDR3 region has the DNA TGTGCCAGCAGCTTTAACAGCGGGGGGGGCACAGATACGCAGTATTTT.

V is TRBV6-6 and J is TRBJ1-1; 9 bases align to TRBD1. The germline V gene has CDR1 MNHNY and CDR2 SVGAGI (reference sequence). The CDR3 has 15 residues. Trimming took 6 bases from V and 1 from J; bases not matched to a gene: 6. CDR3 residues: CASRSQGAPNTEAFF. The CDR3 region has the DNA TGTGCCAGCAGGTCACAGGGGGCGCCGAACACTGAAGCTTTCTTT.

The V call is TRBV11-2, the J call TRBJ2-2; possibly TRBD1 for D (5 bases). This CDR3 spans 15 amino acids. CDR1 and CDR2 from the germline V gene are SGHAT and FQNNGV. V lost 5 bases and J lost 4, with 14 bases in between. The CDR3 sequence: CASSPTPGFTGELFF. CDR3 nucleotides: TGTGCCAGCAGCCCGACCCCAGGGTTCACCGGGGAGCTGTTTTTT.

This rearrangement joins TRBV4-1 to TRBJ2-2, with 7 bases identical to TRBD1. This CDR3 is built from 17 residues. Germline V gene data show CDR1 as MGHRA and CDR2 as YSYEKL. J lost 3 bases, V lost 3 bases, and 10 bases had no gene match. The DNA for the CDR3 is TGCGCCAGCAGCCAGGGTCTAGGGGGCTCCTACACCGGGGAGCTGTTTTTT. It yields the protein CASSQGLGGSYTGELFF.

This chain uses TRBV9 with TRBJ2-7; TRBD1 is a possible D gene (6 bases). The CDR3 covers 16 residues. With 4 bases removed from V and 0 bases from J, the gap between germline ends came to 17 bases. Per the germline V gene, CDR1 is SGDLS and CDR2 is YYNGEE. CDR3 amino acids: CASSPSGGRSSYEQYF. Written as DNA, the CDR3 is TGTGCCAGCAGCCCCAGTGGGGGCAGGAGCTCCTACGAGCAGTACTTC.

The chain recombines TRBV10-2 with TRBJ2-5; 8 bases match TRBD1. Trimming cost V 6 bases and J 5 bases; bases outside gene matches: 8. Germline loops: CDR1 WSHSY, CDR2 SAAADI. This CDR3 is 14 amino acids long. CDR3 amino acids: CASRGTGVGETQYF. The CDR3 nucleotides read TGCGCCAGCAGGGGGACAGGTGTTGGTGAGACCCAGTACTTC.

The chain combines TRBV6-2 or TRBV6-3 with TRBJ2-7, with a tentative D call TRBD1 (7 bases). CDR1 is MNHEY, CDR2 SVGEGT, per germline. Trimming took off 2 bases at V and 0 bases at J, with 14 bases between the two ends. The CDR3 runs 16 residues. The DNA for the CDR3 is TGTGCCAGCAGTTACCTACAGGGGACTCTCTCCTACGAGCAGTACTTC. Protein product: CASSYLQGTLSYEQYF.

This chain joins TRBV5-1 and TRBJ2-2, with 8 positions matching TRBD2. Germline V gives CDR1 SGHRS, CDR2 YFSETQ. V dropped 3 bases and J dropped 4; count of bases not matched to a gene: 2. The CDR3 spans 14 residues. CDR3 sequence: CASSWRGATGELFF. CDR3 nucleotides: TGCGCCAGCAGCTGGCGGGGGGCCACCGGGGAGCTGTTTTTT.

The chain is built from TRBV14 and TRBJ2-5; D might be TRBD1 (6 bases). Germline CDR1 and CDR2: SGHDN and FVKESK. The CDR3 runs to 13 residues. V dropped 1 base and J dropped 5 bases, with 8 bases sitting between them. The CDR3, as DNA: TGTGCCAGCAGCCAAGTGAGGGGGGAGACCCAGTACTTC. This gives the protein CASSQVRGETQYF.

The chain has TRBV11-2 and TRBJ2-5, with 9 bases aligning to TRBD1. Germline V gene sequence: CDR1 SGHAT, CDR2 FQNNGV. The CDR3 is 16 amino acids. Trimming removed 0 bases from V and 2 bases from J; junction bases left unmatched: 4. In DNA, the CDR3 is TGTGCCAGCAGCTTAGATCTGGGACAGGGACAAGAGACCCAGTACTTC. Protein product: CASSLDLGQGQETQYF.

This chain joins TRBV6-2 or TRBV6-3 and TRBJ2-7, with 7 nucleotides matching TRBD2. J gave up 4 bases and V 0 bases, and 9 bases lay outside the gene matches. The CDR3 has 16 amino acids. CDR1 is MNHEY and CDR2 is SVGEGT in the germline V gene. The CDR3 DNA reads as TGTGCCAGCAGTTACTCGGGACGGGGGGTGCGTTACGAGCAGTACTTC. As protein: CASSYSGRGVRYEQYF.

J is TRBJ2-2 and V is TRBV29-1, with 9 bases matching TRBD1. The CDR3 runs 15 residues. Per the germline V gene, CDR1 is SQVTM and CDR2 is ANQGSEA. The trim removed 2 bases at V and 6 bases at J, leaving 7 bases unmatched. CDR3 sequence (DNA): TGCAGCGTTGAAAGGGACAGGGCACCCCCCGGGGAGCTGTTTTTT. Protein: CSVERDRAPPGELFF.